This T cell receptor beta chain was retrieved from a study of blood T cell repertoires in COVID-19 (TCRdb year 2020). Context from the whole study: Samples covering the acute and convalescent phases of COVID-19 were provided by collaborators in the United States, Italy and Spain. The sample metadata nearly always contained a de-identified subject ID, COVID-19 status, age in years and sex. The repertoires were released in a freely available public database intended as a resource for research on the immune response to SARS-CoV-2. Samples were obtained from the ongoing ImmuneRACE study (first 160 participants) and from 950 to 1,500 subjects provided by 6 global collaborators. The material from the prospective study consisted of cDNA or gDNA derived from T cells, B-cell-depleted T cells, or PBMCs. Deeply sampled blood TCRbeta repertoires from subjects exposed to, actively infected with, or recovered from COVID-19 were included in the dataset. Where HLA class I and class II types were available, the types were taken from metadata supplied by the sample provider, not from assay-based typing. Results the study describes overall, beyond this receptor: The quantity of clinical and demographic metadata differed by source and by participant and was supplied without curation.

About this clone: No antigen is known for it. No base quality information exists; no much larger clone differs at one position.

The CDR3 goes from the cysteine to the phenylalanine over 15 residues. The CDR3 DNA has 45 bases and is translated from base 1. The germline V gene (reference sequence) gives CDR1 as SGHAT and CDR2 as FQDESV. V lost 5 bases and J lost 3 bases, and the count of bases not matched to a germline gene is 7. At one collaborating source in Seattle, patients were enrolled during active infection and were followed longitudinally through the course of disease. Collaborating institutions collected whole blood in K2EDTA tubes following their own protocols. For TCRbeta analysis, collaborators shipped samples as frozen whole blood, isolated PBMCs, or DNA extracted from either of those sample types. The immunoSEQ Assay, a bias-controlled multiplex PCR, was used to amplify TCRbeta CDR3 regions from genomic DNA. Per the source publication's procedure: Within the assay, amplification of reference gene primers was used to estimate how many nucleated cells each sample contained. To quantify the absolute abundance of each unique TCRbeta CDR3 rearrangement, sequence reads were collapsed and filtered. For each sample, productive Simpson clonality was calculated as the square root of Simpson's diversity index over productive rearrangements. In its TCRdb copy, this immuneACCESS table keeps in-frame sequences only and misses some clones. Where compared with another copy, unresolved V genes explain less than half of these, and the others have no known cause. The V and J calls and clone size come from that table; D and trimming were worked out from the DNA. Here the sample has about 220,000 clones; 75% to 90% occur a single time. Together, the top ten hold 5.2% of the sample.

The sequence links TRBV11-1 to TRBJ2-5; 9 junctional bases match TRBD1. This clonotype originated in a woman aged 65 to 85 with COVID-19, enrolled during active disease. The sample comprised peripheral blood. The CDR3 in this case is CASSRSGTGKETQYF. The nucleotide sequence reads as follows: TGTGCCAGCAGCCGCAGTGGGACAGGGAAAGAGACCCAGTACTTC.